This is a list of T cell receptor beta chains from one sample in a study of blood T cells in healthy people across ages. MiXCR, applied by TCRdb to the 5' RACE reads, yields one record per CDR3 protein. The sample lists fewer than 1,000,000 distinct CDR3 sequences; about half were seen once. Sequencing was performed on blood. The receptors were sampled from a man aged 80 or over in good health. Each CDR3 is given with its conserved first and last residue. The D gene is left open where the match is weak. The size field is filled for only some rows; it gives once, few, many or a size class.

j_call v_call d_call clone_size cdr3_nt cdr3_aa
TRBJ2-5 TRBV29-1 NA few TGCAGCGTTCAGGTTTTCCAAGAGACCCAGTACTTC CSVQVFQETQYF
TRBJ2-7 TRBV7-3 NA NA TGTGCCAGCAGCCTCCAGGCCCAACCTTACGAGCAGTACTTC CASSLQAQPYEQYF
TRBJ2-1 TRBV5-1 NA once TGCGCCAGCAGCTTGAAGCGGGATGAGCAGTTCTTC CASSLKRDEQFF
TRBJ2-1 TRBV29-1 TRBD2 once TGCAGCGTTCCAGCGGGAGGGGTACACAATGAGCAGTTCTTC CSVPAGGVHNEQFF
TRBJ2-5 TRBV7-2 NA NA TGTGCCAGCAGTTCTAGCGAGGTAGAGACCCAGTACTTC CASSSSEVETQYF
TRBJ1-2 TRBV5-1 NA NA TGCGCCAGCAGCGCCTCCGGGACAACTAACTATGGCTACACCTTC CASSASGTTNYGYTF
TRBJ2-1 TRBV2 NA NA TGTGCCAGCAGTCGGGGTGAGCAGTTCTTC CASSRGEQFF
TRBJ1-3 TRBV7-2 NA NA TGTGCCAGCAGCTTAACAGGGCCTGGAAACACCATATATTTT CASSLTGPGNTIYF
TRBJ2-2 TRBV7-3 TRBD2 few TGTGCCAGCAGCCGAGGACTAGCGGGAGGTGCCGGGGAGCTGTTTTTT CASSRGLAGGAGELFF
TRBJ2-7 TRBV4-2 NA few TGTGCCAGCAGCCAAGATAGGGTATCGGGGCAGTACTTC CASSQDRVSGQYF
TRBJ2-5 TRBV28 NA NA TGTGCCAGCAGTTTAGGAGGGGCACAGTCGAGTGAGCAGTACTTC CASSLGGAQSSEQYF
TRBJ2-7 TRBV27 NA NA TGTGCCAGCAGTTTAATACCCTTTAGCGGATCCTACAATGAGCAGTACTTC CASSLIPFSGSYNEQYF
TRBJ2-4 TRBV30 NA once TGTGCCTGGATAGTTGAAGACAAAAACATTCAGTACTTC CAWIVEDKNIQYF
TRBJ2-7 TRBV3-1 NA many TGTGCCAGCAGCAGGGTGACGGGGCCTCACGAGCAGTACTTC CASSRVTGPHEQYF
TRBJ2-3 TRBV11-1 TRBD2 NA TGTGCCAGCAGCTCCGGGACTAGGGCGCAGTATTTT CASSSGTRAQYF
TRBJ1-1 TRBV5-1 NA NA TGCGCCAGCAGCTTGGAGAGAGCAGCCACTGAAGCTTTCTTT CASSLERAATEAFF
TRBJ2-5 TRBV7-2 TRBD2 few TGTGCCAGCAGCTTAGGGGGTCTAGCGGGTCAAGAGACCCAGTACTTC CASSLGGLAGQETQYF
TRBJ2-3 TRBV7-6 TRBD1 few TGTGCCAGCAGCTTACTCGTGCAGGGGGTGGATACGCAGTATTTT CASSLLVQGVDTQYF
TRBJ1-5 TRBV30 NA NA TGTGCCTGGAGTGACAGGGTTCGTCAGCCCCAGCATTTT CAWSDRVRQPQHF
TRBJ2-1 TRBV21-1 NA NA TGTGCCAGCAGTGGGGGACACTCCTCGACCCCCCACAATGAGCAGTTCTTC CASSGGHSSTPHNEQFF
TRBJ1-4 TRBV7-2 NA NA TGTGCCAGCAGTTCCACGGGGGGCAGTTTCGAAAAACTGTTTTTT CASSSTGGSFEKLFF
TRBJ1-1 TRBV5-7 TRBD1 NA TGTGCCAGCAGCTTAAACGGGACAGGAGAGAACACTGAAGCTTTCTTT CASSLNGTGENTEAFF
TRBJ2-3 TRBV10-3 TRBD1 many TGTGCCATCAGTGGGACAGGGTACGCAGATACGCAGTATTTT CAISGTGYADTQYF
TRBJ2-3 TRBV28 TRBD2 NA TGTGCCAGCAGTCTGTGGACTAGCGGGAGTGGCACAGATACGCAGTATTTT CASSLWTSGSGTDTQYF
TRBJ2-7 TRBV4-2 NA NA TGTGCCAGCAGCCAAGAGACTAGTTCATCCTACGAGCAGTACTTC CASSQETSSSYEQYF
TRBJ2-1 TRBV11-3 NA NA TGTGCCAGCAGCCCAAGCGCGGGGCAGACCTACAATGAGCAGTTCTTC CASSPSAGQTYNEQFF
TRBJ2-7 TRBV10-3 NA NA TGTGCCATCAGTGACGACCCAGGGGGGCCCGAGCAGTACTTC CAISDDPGGPEQYF
TRBJ2-7 TRBV12-3/TRBV12-4 NA NA TGTGCCAGCAGTTATGAGGGCGGGATATTGCCCGAGCAGTACTTC CASSYEGGILPEQYF
TRBJ2-5 TRBV5-1 NA NA TGCGCCAAAAGGTGGGCAGGCCAAGAGACCCAGTACTTC CAKRWAGQETQYF
TRBJ2-2 TRBV29-1 NA NA TGCAGCGTTACCAAGACGGGTACCGGGGAGCTGTTTTTT CSVTKTGTGELFF
TRBJ2-1 TRBV12-3/TRBV12-4 TRBD1 NA TGTGCCAGCAGTCCCGGGGACAGGGGGCTTCGGAATGAGCAGTCCTTC CASSPGDRGLRNEQSF
TRBJ2-3 TRBV29-1 TRBD2 NA TGCGGCGCTATCGGACTAGCGGGAGGGACTTGGGCAGATACGCAGTATTTT CGAIGLAGGTWADTQYF
TRBJ2-1 TRBV6-5 TRBD1 NA TGTGCCAGCAGTTCTAACAGGGGTACATTGTTGTACAATGAGCAGTTCTTC CASSSNRGTLLYNEQFF
TRBJ2-5 TRBV20-1 NA few TGCAGTGCTAGCCGGGTTGGGCAAGAGACCCAGTACTTC CSASRVGQETQYF
TRBJ2-1 TRBV11-2 NA NA TGTGCCGGCAGCTTAGTGTCGGGGGCTTTGGGTGAGCAGTTCTTC CAGSLVSGALGEQFF
TRBJ2-3 TRBV14 NA NA TGTGCCAGCAGACCTTCTTCGGGAGATAGCACAGATACGCAGTATTTT CASRPSSGDSTDTQYF
TRBJ2-3 TRBV7-6 NA NA TGTGCCAGCAGCCCCTGGGAGGGGGCAGATACGCAGTATTTT CASSPWEGADTQYF
TRBJ2-3 TRBV10-3 NA NA TGTGCCACGAGACGGGACGGGGGCAAAGATACGCAGTATTTT CATRRDGGKDTQYF
TRBJ2-2 TRBV27 NA many TGTGCCAGCAGTTTTCAGACAGGGAACACCGGGGAGCTGTTTTTT CASSFQTGNTGELFF
TRBJ2-7 TRBV20-1 TRBD2 few TGCAGTGCTGTCTCCCCGGGGGGGACCTACGAGCAGTACTTC CSAVSPGGTYEQYF
TRBJ2-5 TRBV7-3 NA few TGTGCCAGCAGCTTAAACGGACAAGCCCAAGAGACCCAGTACTTC CASSLNGQAQETQYF
TRBJ2-7 TRBV12-3/TRBV12-4 NA NA TGTGCCAGCAGCCTCCACGGGAGTGTCAATGAGCAGTACTTC CASSLHGSVNEQYF
TRBJ2-1 TRBV5-1 NA NA TGCGCCAGCAGCCAGCTAGGCTACAATGAGCAGTTCTTC CASSQLGYNEQFF
TRBJ2-3 TRBV6-6 NA NA TGTGCCAGCAGTTACATTCTTAACACAGATACGCAGTATTTT CASSYILNTDTQYF
TRBJ2-1 TRBV5-6 NA few TGTGCCAGCAGCTTGTTTCAGAGGACAAGCGGGTACAATGAGCAGTTCTTC CASSLFQRTSGYNEQFF
TRBJ2-7 TRBV5-1 NA many TGCGCCAGCAGCTTGGACCGGGCTCACGAGCAGTACTTC CASSLDRAHEQYF
TRBJ2-7 TRBV20-1 TRBD2 many TGCAGTGCTAGGTCTGCGGGAGGAAATCCCTACGAGCAGTACTTC CSARSAGGNPYEQYF
TRBJ2-5 TRBV2 TRBD1 NA TGTGCCAGCAAAATACAGGGGGTTGAAGGAGAGACCCAGTACTTC CASKIQGVEGETQYF
TRBJ2-7 TRBV19 TRBD1 NA TGTGCCAGTAGTATAGGGGACAGCAACTACGAGCAGTACTTC CASSIGDSNYEQYF
TRBJ2-3 TRBV5-1 NA few TGCGCCAGCAGCCCCTCAGGACTATCCGCAGATACGCAGTATTTT CASSPSGLSADTQYF
TRBJ2-3 TRBV10-1 TRBD2 NA TGCGCCAGCAGCGGGAGGGAGCACTCCCAAGCAGATACGCAGTATTTT CASSGREHSQADTQYF
TRBJ2-3 TRBV20-1 TRBD2 NA TGCAGCTCCTGGCGGGGGGATGCAGATACGCAGTATTTT CSSWRGDADTQYF
TRBJ2-5 TRBV20-1 TRBD2 NA TGCAGTGCTATCCGCCTAGCGGGAGAAAGCAATGCGCAGTACTTC CSAIRLAGESNAQYF